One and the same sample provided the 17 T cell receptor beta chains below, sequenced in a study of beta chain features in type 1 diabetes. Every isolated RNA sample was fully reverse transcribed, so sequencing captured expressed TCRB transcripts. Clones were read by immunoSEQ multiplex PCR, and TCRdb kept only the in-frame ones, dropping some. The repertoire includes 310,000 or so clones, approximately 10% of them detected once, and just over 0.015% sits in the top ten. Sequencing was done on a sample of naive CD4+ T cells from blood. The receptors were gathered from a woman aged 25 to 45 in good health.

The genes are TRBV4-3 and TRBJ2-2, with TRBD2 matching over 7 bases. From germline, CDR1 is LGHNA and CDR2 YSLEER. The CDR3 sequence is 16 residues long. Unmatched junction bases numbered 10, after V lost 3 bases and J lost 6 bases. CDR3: CASSQSAGLLAGELFF. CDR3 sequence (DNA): TGCGCCAGCAGCCAGTCAGCGGGGCTACTAGCCGGGGAGCTGTTTTTT.

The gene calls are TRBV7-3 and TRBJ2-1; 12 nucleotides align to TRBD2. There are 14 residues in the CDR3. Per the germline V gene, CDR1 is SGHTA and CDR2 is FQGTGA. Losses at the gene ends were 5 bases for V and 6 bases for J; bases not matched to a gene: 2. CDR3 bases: TGTGCCAGCAGCCGACTAGCGGGAGCCAATGAGCAGTTCTTC. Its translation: CASSRLAGANEQFF.

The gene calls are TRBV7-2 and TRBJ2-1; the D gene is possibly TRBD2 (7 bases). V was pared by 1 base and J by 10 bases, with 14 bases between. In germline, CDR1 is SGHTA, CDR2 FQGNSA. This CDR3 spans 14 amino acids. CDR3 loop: CASSLDGGPSEQFF. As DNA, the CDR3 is TGTGCCAGCAGCTTAGACGGGGGGCCCTCGGAGCAGTTCTTC.

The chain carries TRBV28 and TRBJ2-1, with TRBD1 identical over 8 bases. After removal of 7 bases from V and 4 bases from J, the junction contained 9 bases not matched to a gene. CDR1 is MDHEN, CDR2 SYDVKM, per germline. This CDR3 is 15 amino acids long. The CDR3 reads CASTSDRGLYNEQFF. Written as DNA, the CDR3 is TGTGCCAGCACCTCAGACAGGGGTCTTTACAATGAGCAGTTCTTC.

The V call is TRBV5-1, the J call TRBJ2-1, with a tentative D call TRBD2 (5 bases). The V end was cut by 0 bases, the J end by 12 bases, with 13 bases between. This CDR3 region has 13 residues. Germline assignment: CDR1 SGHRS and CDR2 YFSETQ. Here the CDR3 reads CASSLGDQRTQFF. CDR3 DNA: TGCGCCAGCAGCTTGGGGGATCAGCGGACGCAGTTCTTC.

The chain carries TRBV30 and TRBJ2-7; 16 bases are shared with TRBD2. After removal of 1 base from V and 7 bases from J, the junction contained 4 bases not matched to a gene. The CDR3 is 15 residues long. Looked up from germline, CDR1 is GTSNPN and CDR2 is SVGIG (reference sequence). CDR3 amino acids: CAWSGGLAGGREQYF. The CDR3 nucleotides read TGTGCCTGGAGTGGGGGACTAGCGGGAGGGCGTGAGCAGTACTTC.

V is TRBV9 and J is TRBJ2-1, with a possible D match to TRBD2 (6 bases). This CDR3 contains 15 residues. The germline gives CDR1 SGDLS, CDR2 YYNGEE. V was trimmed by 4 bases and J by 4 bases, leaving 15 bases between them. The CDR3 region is CASSLRAAGYNEQFF. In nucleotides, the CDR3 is TGTGCCAGCAGCCTTCGGGCGGCGGGATACAATGAGCAGTTCTTC. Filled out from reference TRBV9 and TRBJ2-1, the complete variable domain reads DSGVTQTPKHLITATGQRVTLRCSPRSGDLSVYWYQQSLDQGLQFLIQYYNGEERAKGNILERFSAQQFPDLHSELNLSSLELGDSALYFCASSLRAAGYNEQFFGPGTRLTVL.

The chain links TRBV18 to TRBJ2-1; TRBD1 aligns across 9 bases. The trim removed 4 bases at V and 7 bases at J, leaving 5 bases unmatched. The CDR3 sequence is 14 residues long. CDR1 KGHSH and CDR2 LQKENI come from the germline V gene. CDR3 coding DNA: TGTGCCAGCTCACTGGGACAGGGTGGTAATGAGCAGTTCTTC. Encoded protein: CASSLGQGGNEQFF.

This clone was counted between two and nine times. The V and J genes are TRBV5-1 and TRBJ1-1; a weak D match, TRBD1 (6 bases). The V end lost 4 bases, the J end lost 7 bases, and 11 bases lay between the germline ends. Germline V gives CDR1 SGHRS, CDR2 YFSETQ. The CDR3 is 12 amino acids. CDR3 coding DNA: TGCGCCAGCAGCCTGCAGGGGAGTGAAGCTTTCTTT. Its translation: CASSLQGSEAFF.

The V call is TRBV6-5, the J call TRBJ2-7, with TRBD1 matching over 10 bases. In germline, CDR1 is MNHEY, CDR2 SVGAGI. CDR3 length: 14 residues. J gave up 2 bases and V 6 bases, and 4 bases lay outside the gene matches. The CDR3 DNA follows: TGTGCCAGCAGCCGGGACAGGGGAACCTACGAGCAGTACTTC. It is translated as CASSRDRGTYEQYF.

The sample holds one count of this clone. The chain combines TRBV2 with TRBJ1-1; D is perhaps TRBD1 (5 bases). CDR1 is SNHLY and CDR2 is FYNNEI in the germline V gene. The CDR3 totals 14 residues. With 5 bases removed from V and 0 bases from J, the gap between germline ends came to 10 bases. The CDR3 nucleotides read TGTGCCAGCAGTCACAGGAACCTGAACACTGAAGCTTTCTTT. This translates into CASSHRNLNTEAFF.

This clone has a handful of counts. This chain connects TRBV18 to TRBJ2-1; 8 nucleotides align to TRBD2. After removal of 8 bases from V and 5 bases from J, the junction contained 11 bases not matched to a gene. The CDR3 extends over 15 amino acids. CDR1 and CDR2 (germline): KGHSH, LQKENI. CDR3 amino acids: CASTERESVDNEQFF. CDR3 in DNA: TGTGCCAGCACAGAGCGGGAGTCGGTCGACAATGAGCAGTTCTTC.

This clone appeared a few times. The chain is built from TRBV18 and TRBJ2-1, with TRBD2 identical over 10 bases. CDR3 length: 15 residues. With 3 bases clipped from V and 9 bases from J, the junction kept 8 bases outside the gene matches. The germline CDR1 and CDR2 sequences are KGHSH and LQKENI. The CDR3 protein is CASSPGLARQIEQFF. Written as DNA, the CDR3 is TGTGCCAGCTCACCGGGACTAGCGAGGCAGATTGAGCAGTTCTTC.

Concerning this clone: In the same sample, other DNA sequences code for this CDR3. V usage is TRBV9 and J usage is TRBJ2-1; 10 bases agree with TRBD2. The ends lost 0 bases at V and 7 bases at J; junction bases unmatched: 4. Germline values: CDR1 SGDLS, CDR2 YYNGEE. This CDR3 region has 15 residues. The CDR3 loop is CASSVVGTSVNEQFF. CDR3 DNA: TGTGCCAGCAGCGTAGTTGGGACTAGCGTGAATGAGCAGTTCTTC.

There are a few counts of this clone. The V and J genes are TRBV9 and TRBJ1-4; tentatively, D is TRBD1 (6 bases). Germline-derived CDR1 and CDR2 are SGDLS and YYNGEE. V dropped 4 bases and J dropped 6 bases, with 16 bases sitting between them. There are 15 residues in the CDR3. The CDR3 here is CASSLDGGGYEKLFF. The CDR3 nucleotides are TGTGCCAGCAGCTTAGATGGGGGGGGCTATGAAAAACTGTTTTTT.

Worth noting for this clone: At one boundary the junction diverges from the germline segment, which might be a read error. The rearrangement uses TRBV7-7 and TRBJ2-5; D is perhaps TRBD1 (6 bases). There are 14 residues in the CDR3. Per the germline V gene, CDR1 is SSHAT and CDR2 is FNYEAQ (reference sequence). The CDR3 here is CASSQTLGGETQYF. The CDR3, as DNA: TGTGCTAGCAGCCAGACCCTAGGGGGAGAGACCCAGTACTTC.

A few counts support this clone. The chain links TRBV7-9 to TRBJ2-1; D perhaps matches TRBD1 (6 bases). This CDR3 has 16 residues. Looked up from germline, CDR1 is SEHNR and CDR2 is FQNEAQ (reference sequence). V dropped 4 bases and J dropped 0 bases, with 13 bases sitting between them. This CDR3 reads CASSSRGGTSYNEQFF. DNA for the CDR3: TGTGCCAGCAGCTCCAGGGGCGGAACCTCCTACAATGAGCAGTTCTTC. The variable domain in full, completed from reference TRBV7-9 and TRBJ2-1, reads DTGVSQNPRHKITKRGQNVTFRCDPISEHNRLYWYRQTLGQGPEFLTYFQNEAQLEKSRLLSDRFSAERPKGSFSTLEIQRTEQGDSAMYLCASSSRGGTSYNEQFFGPGTRLTVL.